The following is a TCR beta chain sequence with its context. RNA totalling about 0.5 to 1 ug underwent reverse transcription with random hexamers. TCRdb reanalysed the immunoSEQ multiplex PCR reads using MiXCR and keeps one entry per CDR3 protein. The table records 120,000 or so distinct CDR3 sequences, less than 95% of them present only once. Sequencing of TCR beta covered CD8+ and CD4+ T cells obtained from blood. CD8+ and CD4+ T cells were negatively isolated; TEMRA cells were FACS-enriched. This entry is derived from a study of CD8 T cells in Susac syndrome. The CDR3 runs 17 residues. Trimming took 0 bases from V and 2 from J; bases not matched to a gene: 8. Germline values: CDR1 LGHDT, CDR2 YNNKEL (reference sequence).

The sample was CD4+ T cells from PBMCs. The clonotype was recovered from a human donor in good health. The rearrangement links TRBV3-1 to TRBJ1-2; TRBD1 aligns across 8 bases. The CDR3 sequence: CASSQDFRTGTNYGYTF. The DNA of the CDR3 is TGTGCCAGCAGCCAAGATTTTAGGACAGGGACAAACTATGGCTACACCTTC.